Listed below are T cell receptor beta chains from one sample, sequenced in a study of blood T cell repertoires in COVID-19. Sequencing used immunoSEQ multiplex PCR; TCRdb keeps in-frame clones, though not all of them. The sample consists of roughly 120,000 clones, around 80% of them appearing once. The source material was peripheral blood. All receptors come from a woman in her sixties with acute or convalescent COVID-19. CDR3s include the opening cysteine and the closing phenylalanine or tryptophan. A D gene is named only where the DNA matches it firmly. Size values are once, few and many counts, or a class for expanded clones, and some rows have none.

d_call	v_call	clone_size	j_call	cdr3_nt	cdr3_aa
NA	TRBV5-1	NA	TRBJ1-2	TGCGCCAGCAGCTTGGTAGGCAGGGAAAACTATGGCTACACCTTC	CASSLVGRENYGYTF
NA	TRBV12-5	NA	TRBJ1-1	TGTGCTAGTGGTCCTTACCGTGACTGGATCATGGGGAACACTGAAGCTTTCTTT	CASGPYRDWIMGNTEAFF
TRBD1	TRBV19	NA	TRBJ2-3	TGTGCCAGTAGTATACGAAGGACAGGCCCTGGGGATACGCAGTATTTT	CASSIRRTGPGDTQYF
NA	TRBV11-2	NA	TRBJ2-3	TGTGCCAGCAGCTTTGACTCTACGCAGTATTTT	CASSFDSTQYF
TRBD1	TRBV5-1	few	TRBJ1-4	TGCGCCAGCAGCTTGAATACAGGGGCCGAAAAACTGTTTTTT	CASSLNTGAEKLFF
NA	TRBV5-1	NA	TRBJ1-5	TGCGCCAGCAGCTTGGATGGGGCTTGGAATCAGCCCCAGCATTTT	CASSLDGAWNQPQHF
NA	TRBV15	few	TRBJ2-5	TGTGCCACCAGCAGACAGGGTACCTCCGAAGAGACCCAGTACTTC	CATSRQGTSEETQYF
NA	TRBV21-1	NA	TRBJ1-2	TGTGCCAGCGGCTTAGGGACAGGGACAAACTATGGCTACACCTTC	CASGLGTGTNYGYTF
TRBD1	TRBV4-1	NA	TRBJ2-3	TGCGCCAGCAGCCAAGGACAGGGAAGCGCGGTCCGGGCAGATACGCAGTATTTT	CASSQGQGSAVRADTQYF
NA	TRBV5-1	NA	TRBJ2-2	TGCGCCAGCAGCTTAGAAGTAGCGGCGAACACCGGGGAGCTGTTTTTT	CASSLEVAANTGELFF
NA	TRBV5-1	NA	TRBJ1-1	TGCGCCAGCAGCGCAGAAACAGGGTCTAGGTACACTGAAGCTTTCTTT	CASSAETGSRYTEAFF
NA	TRBV7-2	NA	TRBJ2-4	TGTGCCAGCAGCCAACAGGGAAGCATTCAGTACTTC	CASSQQGSIQYF
NA	TRBV2	NA	TRBJ1-2	TGTGCCAGCAGTGATCAATACAGGGATGGCTACACCTTC	CASSDQYRDGYTF
NA	TRBV11-2	NA	TRBJ1-2	TGTGCCAGCAGCTTAGTCAGGGATTGGAACTATGGCTACACCTTC	CASSLVRDWNYGYTF
TRBD1	TRBV6-5	NA	TRBJ1-5	TGTGCCAGCAGCCCAGGACAGGTCAATCAGCCCCAGCATTTT	CASSPGQVNQPQHF
TRBD1	TRBV19	NA	TRBJ1-5	TGTGCCAGTATCGACTCCGGGACAGGGAATAGTCAGCCCCAGCATTTT	CASIDSGTGNSQPQHF
NA	TRBV20-1	NA	TRBJ2-6	TGCAGTGCTATTGACAGGTTTTCTGGGGCCAACGTCCTGACTTTC	CSAIDRFSGANVLTF
TRBD1	TRBV2	NA	TRBJ1-4	TGTGCCAGCAGTGAGGGACAGCTTAATGAAAAACTGTTTTTT	CASSEGQLNEKLFF
NA	TRBV5-1	few	TRBJ2-1	TGCGCCAGCAGCTCCCCAATTCTAGCGACTGGTGAGCAGTTCTTC	CASSSPILATGEQFF
TRBD1	TRBV3-1/TRBV3-2	few	TRBJ2-3	TGTGCCAGCAGCCACGGGACAGGAAGAACAGATACGCAGTATTTT	CASSHGTGRTDTQYF
TRBD1	TRBV29-1	NA	TRBJ1-2	TGCAGCGTTACTGGGGACAGGGGGTATGGCTACACCTTC	CSVTGDRGYGYTF
NA	TRBV12-3/TRBV12-4	NA	TRBJ1-2	TGTGCCAGCAGAGCTCCCAAGGAGGGCTACACCTTC	CASRAPKEGYTF
NA	TRBV2	NA	TRBJ2-2	TGTGCCAGTCAAGAAACAGTGAACACCGGGGAGCTGTTTTTT	CASQETVNTGELFF
NA	TRBV19	NA	TRBJ1-1	TGTGCCAGTAGTATAGTGGGCGGAGGCACTGAAGCTTTCTTT	CASSIVGGGTEAFF
TRBD1	TRBV5-5	NA	TRBJ2-7	TGTGCCAGCAGGATTCAACAGGGGGGAAGGGAGCAGTACTTC	CASRIQQGGREQYF
TRBD1	TRBV19	NA	TRBJ2-7	TGTGCCAGTAGTCCACGGACAGGAGGAGGATACGAGCAGTACTTC	CASSPRTGGGYEQYF
TRBD2	TRBV3-1/TRBV3-2	NA	TRBJ2-5	TGTGCCAGCAGCCCTGGCGGGGGTGGGTGGACCCAGTACTTC	CASSPGGGGWTQYF
NA	TRBV4-1	once	TRBJ2-3	TGCGCCAGCAGGGAGACAGTGAGTACGGATGGGGCAGATACGCAGTATTTT	CASRETVSTDGADTQYF
TRBD1	TRBV2	NA	TRBJ1-1	TGTGCCAGCAAGGGGACAGTTGAAGCTTTCTTT	CASKGTVEAFF
TRBD1	TRBV28	NA	TRBJ1-2	TGTGCCAGCAGCCCTTGGTTTTGGAGGGACAGGGGGCTTACGTTTGAGGGCTACACCTTC	CASSPWFWRDRGLTFEGYTF
TRBD1	TRBV19	NA	TRBJ1-5	TGTGCCAGCGGGACAGGGGACTATCAGCCCCAGCATTTT	CASGTGDYQPQHF
NA	TRBV5-3	NA	TRBJ2-5	TGTGCCAGAAGCTTCGCGGAAGAAGGGGATCGGCGGACAGAGACCCAGTACTTC	CARSFAEEGDRRTETQYF
TRBD1	TRBV29-1	NA	TRBJ2-7	TGCAGCGTTGTGAGGCTTCGGAGACAGGGCACCTACGAGCAGTACTTC	CSVVRLRRQGTYEQYF
TRBD2	TRBV11-2	NA	TRBJ2-5	TGTGCCTCAGCTATGGGGGGGGAAGAGACCCAGTACTTC	CASAMGGEETQYF
NA	TRBV9	NA	TRBJ1-1	TGTGCCAGCAGCGTAGAGGCGCTGAGGACTGAAGCTTTCTTT	CASSVEALRTEAFF
TRBD2	TRBV2	NA	TRBJ2-4	TGTGCCAGCAGTGTAAGCAGGGAGGGAAGCAAAAACATTCAGTACTTC	CASSVSREGSKNIQYF
NA	TRBV5-5	NA	TRBJ1-2	TGTGCCAGCAGCCTTCCGGGCAGCGGGGGGTTTGGCTACACCTTC	CASSLPGSGGFGYTF
NA	TRBV7-9	NA	TRBJ1-4	TGTGCCAGCCACAGGGAAAATGAAAAACTGTTTTTT	CASHRENEKLFF
NA	TRBV7-8	NA	TRBJ2-2	TGTGCCAGCAGACCCTACGGTGGGGAGCTGTTTTTT	CASRPYGGELFF
NA	TRBV30	NA	TRBJ1-1	TGTGCCTGGAGTGGGGGCTCTCCGACGGTTTTCCTTGAAGCTTTCTTT	CAWSGGSPTVFLEAFF
TRBD1	TRBV18	NA	TRBJ1-2	TGTGCCAGCTCACCAACACAGGGGAATGGCTACACCTTC	CASSPTQGNGYTF
TRBD2	TRBV7-3	NA	TRBJ2-2	TGTGCCAGCAGCTTAATTCCGGGGGGAAACACCGGGGAGCTGTTTTTT	CASSLIPGGNTGELFF
TRBD1	TRBV10-3	NA	TRBJ2-1	TGTGCCATCAGTGAACTCTCGGGACAGGGGAGATACAATGAGCAGTTCTTC	CAISELSGQGRYNEQFF
NA	TRBV7-2	once	TRBJ2-3	TGTGCCAGCAGCTCATTTCGAGGCATCCTAGGCACAGATACGCAGTATTTT	CASSSFRGILGTDTQYF
NA	TRBV5-1	NA	TRBJ1-2	TGCGCCAGCAGCTTGGCCGGTGTGGACAGCGGCTACACCTTC	CASSLAGVDSGYTF
TRBD1	TRBV3-1/TRBV3-2	NA	TRBJ1-1	TGTGCCAGCAGCCTTGTTATCGGGACAGGGCTGGAGACTGAAGCTTTCTTT	CASSLVIGTGLETEAFF
NA	TRBV5-6	NA	TRBJ2-5	TGTGCCAGCAGCTTATCGCAGGAATCCCAAGAGACCCAGTACTTC	CASSLSQESQETQYF
NA	TRBV7-9	NA	TRBJ2-2	TGTGCCAGCAGCTTTTCTCTGCAGGGTCGGACCGGGGAGCTGTTTTTT	CASSFSLQGRTGELFF